Presented here are 11 T cell receptor beta chains from one specimen sequenced in a study of T cells after posttransplantation cyclophosphamide (dated by TCRdb to about 2016). The treatment or condition tag for this specimen amounts to: high-dose cyclophosphamide on days +3 and +4 as single-agent GVHD prophylaxis. Patients in the PTCy group got busulfan and fludarabine conditioning, a marrow graft from a related or unrelated donor, and cyclophosphamide on days +3 and +4. The library came from the immunoSEQ multiplex PCR assay. TCRdb took this table from immuneACCESS and kept in-frame rearrangements with V and J called. Such tables lack part of the clones; where checked against another copy, unresolved V genes explain under half of the gap, and the rest is unexplained. The sample has some 6,200 clones on record, 85% to 95% of them singletons. 3.5% to 5% of the sample is taken by the ten largest. The source was CD8+ T cells sorted from blood, collected after allogeneic stem cell transplant with posttransplant cyclophosphamide. Source of these receptors: a male patient aged 55 to 69 who received an allogeneic stem cell transplant from a related donor and was CMV-positive. It is possible that, after a transplant, some T cells come from the graft donor.

CDR3 in DNA: TGTGCCAGCAGTTACACAGACAGAGGAGTAGAAGCTTTCTTT. Its protein is CASSYTDRGVEAFF. This chain uses TRBV6-5 with TRBJ1-1; D might be TRBD1 (5 bases). Trimming removed 2 bases from V and 8 bases from J, with 15 bases in between. CDR3 length: 14 amino acids. From germline, CDR1 is MNHEY and CDR2 SVGAGI.

For this clone: One junction end does not reproduce the germline sequence, and a read error may be involved. The V gene is TRBV5-5, the J gene TRBJ2-2; possible D gene TRBD2, 5 bases. The CDR3 runs to 13 residues. Germline CDR1 SGHKS, CDR2 YYEKEE (reference sequence). The CDR3 bases are TGTGCCAGCAGCTTGGGGGAGACCGGGGAGCTGCTTTTT. Its translation: CASSLGETGELLF. The variable domain in full, with the rest retrieved from reference TRBV5-5 and TRBJ2-2, is DAGVTQSPTHLIKTRGQQVTLRCSPISGHKSVSWYQQVLGQGPQFIFQYYEKEERGRGNFPDRFSARQFPNYSSELNVNALLLGDSALYLCASSLGETGELLFGEGSRLTVL.

The V call is TRBV30, the J call TRBJ1-3; TRBD1 is a possible D gene (5 bases). The V gene lost 8 bases and the J gene lost 0 bases, with 17 bases spanning the gap. The CDR3 is made up of 15 amino acids. The germline V gene has CDR1 GTSNPN and CDR2 SVGIG (reference sequence). CDR3: CALNLLGVSGNTIYF. In DNA form, the CDR3 reads TGTGCCCTAAACCTTTTAGGGGTCTCTGGAAACACCATATATTTT.

The chain is built from TRBV28 and TRBJ2-5, with TRBD1 identical over 7 bases. The CDR3 totals 16 residues. The V gene's germline CDR1 is MDHEN and CDR2 SYDVKM. J gave up 5 bases and V 2 bases, and 11 bases lay outside the gene matches. CDR3 residues: CASSLLQGDRWETQYF. The CDR3 region has the DNA TGTGCCAGCAGTTTACTTCAGGGGGATCGGTGGGAGACCCAGTACTTC.

The chain recombines TRBV9 with TRBJ2-7; 9 bases are shared with TRBD2. The length of the CDR3 is 15 residues. V shed 3 bases, J shed 2 bases, and the junction held 6 bases outside the gene matches. Germline V lookup: CDR1 SGDLS, CDR2 YYNGEE. CDR3 residues: CASSASGGRAYEQYF. The CDR3 DNA follows: TGTGCCAGCAGCGCCAGCGGGGGGCGGGCCTACGAGCAGTACTTC.

A remark on this clone: The DNA is left out, because the CDR3 cannot be placed on it with certainty; the CDR3 is given as TCRdb lists it. This rearrangement joins TRBV21-1 to TRBJ1-1. TRBV21-1 represents a pseudogene. The CDR3 comprises 11 residues, both ends counted. The CDR3: CASYICTEAFF.

DNA for the CDR3: TGCGCCAGCAGCCAGAACAGGGGGCTCGGGGGAAACACCATATATTTT. This codes for CASSQNRGLGGNTIYF. This sequence joins TRBV4-3 and TRBJ1-3, with 9 bases matching TRBD1. The CDR3 sequence is 16 residues long. V dropped 3 bases and J dropped 4; count of bases not matched to a gene: 7. The germline V gene encodes CDR1 LGHNA and CDR2 YSLEER.

V usage is TRBV5-1 and J usage is TRBJ2-5, with D perhaps TRBD1 (5 bases). The J call may not be correct, given that the DNA end is closer to TRBJ2-7. In germline, CDR1 is SGHRS, CDR2 YFSETQ. This CDR3 comprises 13 residues. The CDR3 DNA sequence: TGCGCCAGCAGCTTGGACAGGTCCTACGAGCAGTACTTC. Its translation is CASSLDRSYEQYF.

J is TRBJ1-1 and V is TRBV6-6, with TRBD1 as a possible D gene (6 bases). CDR1 and CDR2 (germline): MNHNY, SVGAGI (reference sequence). V was cut by 5 bases and J by 5 bases, with 12 bases left in between. The CDR3 sequence is 13 residues long. Here the CDR3 DNA reads TGTGCCAGCAGTCCAGGGGAGGGTACTGAAGCTTTCTTT. This gives the protein CASSPGEGTEAFF.

CDR3 loop: CASSYQGGMSDTQYF. CDR3 sequence (DNA): TGTGCCAGTAGTTACCAGGGGGGTATGTCGGATACGCAGTATTTT. This chain uses TRBV19 with TRBJ2-3; D might be TRBD1 (7 bases). Germline V gene data show CDR1 as LNHDA and CDR2 as SQIVND (reference sequence). V gave up 5 bases and J gave up 6 bases, with 18 bases separating them. CDR3 length: 15 residues. The full variable domain, its missing parts supplied by reference TRBV19 and TRBJ2-3, is DGGITQSPKYLFRKEGQNVTLSCEQNLNHDAMYWYRQDPGQGLRLIYYSQIVNDFQKGDIAEGYSVSREKKESFPLTVTSAQKNPTAFYLCASSYQGGMSDTQYFGPGTRLTVL.

This chain connects TRBV7-9 to TRBJ1-1; D possibly corresponds to TRBD1 (6 bases). The V gene lost 1 base and the J gene lost 4 bases, with 10 bases spanning the gap. This CDR3 region has 14 residues. The germline gives CDR1 SEHNR, CDR2 FQNEAQ (reference sequence). The CDR3 here is CASSLVQGATEAFF. CDR3 coding DNA: TGTGCCAGCAGCTTAGTACAGGGTGCCACTGAAGCTTTCTTT.